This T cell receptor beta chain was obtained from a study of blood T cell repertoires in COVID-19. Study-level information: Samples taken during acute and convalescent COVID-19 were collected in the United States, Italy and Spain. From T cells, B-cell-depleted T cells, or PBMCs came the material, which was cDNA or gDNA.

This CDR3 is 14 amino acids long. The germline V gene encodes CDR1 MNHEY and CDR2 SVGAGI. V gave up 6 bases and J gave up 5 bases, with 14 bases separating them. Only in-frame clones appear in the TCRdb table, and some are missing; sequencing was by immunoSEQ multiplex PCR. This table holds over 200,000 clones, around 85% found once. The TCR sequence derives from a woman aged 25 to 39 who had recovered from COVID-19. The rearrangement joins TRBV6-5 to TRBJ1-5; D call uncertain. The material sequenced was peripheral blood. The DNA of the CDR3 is TGTGCCAGCAGATCCGGGTCGGGTGATCAGCCCCAGCATTTT. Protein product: CASRSGSGDQPQHF.